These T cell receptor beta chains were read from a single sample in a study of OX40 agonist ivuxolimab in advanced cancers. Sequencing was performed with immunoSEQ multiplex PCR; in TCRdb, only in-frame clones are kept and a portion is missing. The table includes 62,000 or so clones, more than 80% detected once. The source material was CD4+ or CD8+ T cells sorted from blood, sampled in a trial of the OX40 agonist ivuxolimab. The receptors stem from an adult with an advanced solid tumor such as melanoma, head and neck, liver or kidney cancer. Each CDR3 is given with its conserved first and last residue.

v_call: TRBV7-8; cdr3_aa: CASSLRGAGNNQPQHF
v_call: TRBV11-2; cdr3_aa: CASSPRASGRFYNEQFF
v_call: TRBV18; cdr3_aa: CASSPGTSPTDTQYF
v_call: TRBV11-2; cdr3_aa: CASSSRSSGVNTGELFF
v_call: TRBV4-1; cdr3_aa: CASSQDGAGGLAQQYF
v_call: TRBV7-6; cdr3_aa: CASSLGQPGQGDEKLFF
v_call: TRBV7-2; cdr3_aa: CASSLEQAVGEKLFF
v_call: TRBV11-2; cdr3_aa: CASSLGRGQLYGYTF
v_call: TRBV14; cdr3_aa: CASSAARETQYF
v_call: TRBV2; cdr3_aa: CASRGEGQTYEQYF
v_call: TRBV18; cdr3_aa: CASSPLSRGENEQFF
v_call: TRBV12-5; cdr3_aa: CASGLALSGTPNTEAFF
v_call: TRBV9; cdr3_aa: CASSALAALGEQYF
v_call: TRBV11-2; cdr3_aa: CASSLDQGAGETQYF
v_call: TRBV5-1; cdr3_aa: CASSSDRAEAFF
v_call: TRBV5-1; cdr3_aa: CASSLEIAGGDTQYF
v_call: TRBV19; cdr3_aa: CASSWAGGSEQFF
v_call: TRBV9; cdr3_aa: CASTPGSRGDNEQFF
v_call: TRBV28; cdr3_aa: CASSLGGLGHYGNQPQHF
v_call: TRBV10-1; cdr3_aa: CASSEAPIGSGELFF
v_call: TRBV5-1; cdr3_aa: CASRPAGGRGLTEAFF
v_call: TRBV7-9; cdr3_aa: CASSLGVSQAFF
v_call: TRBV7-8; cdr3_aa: CASSPQITAIQETQYF
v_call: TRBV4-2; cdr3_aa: CASSQDPLAGVPQFF
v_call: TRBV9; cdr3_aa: CASSVAYRGGEAFF
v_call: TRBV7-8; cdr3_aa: CASSPALTQYF
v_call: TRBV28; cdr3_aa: CASSPDSVGSYGYTF
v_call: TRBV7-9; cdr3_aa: CASSLEGKKRFLLREQYF
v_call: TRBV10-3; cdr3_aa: CAIKGQGGADTQYF
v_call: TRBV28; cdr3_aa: CASSTLREQGRGYTF
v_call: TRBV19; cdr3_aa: CASSMIGGASTDTQYF
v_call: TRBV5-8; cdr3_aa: CASSLGGGRAGTDTQYF
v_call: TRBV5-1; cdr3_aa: CASSLVPGLAGASGANVLTF
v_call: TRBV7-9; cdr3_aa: CASRRGGGSKPTTGEQFF
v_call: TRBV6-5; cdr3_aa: CASSSGTGTQYF
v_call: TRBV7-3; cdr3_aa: CASSARVDTEAFF
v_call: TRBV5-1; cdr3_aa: CASSKGQVAYEQYF
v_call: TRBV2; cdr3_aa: CASSENPGARYGYTF
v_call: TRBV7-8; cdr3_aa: CASSLVDGTYEQYF
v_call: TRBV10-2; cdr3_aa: CASSPQGYEQYF
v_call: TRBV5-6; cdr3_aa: CASSFVRTGGHEQYF